One and the same sample provided the 32 T cell receptor beta chains below, sequenced in a study of monozygotic twins with inflammatory bowel disease. TCRdb reprocessed the 5' RACE reads and stores each CDR3 protein as one record, lacking DNA. This sample contains fewer than 550,000 distinct CDR3 sequences. The sequencing sample was made of blood. These receptor sequences come from a human donor with ulcerative colitis or Crohn's disease, or a healthy co-twin of an affected twin (not recorded which).

The chain recombines TRBV6-5 with TRBJ2-5; TCRdb selects TRBD2, and the lack of DNA leaves this call unchecked. The CDR3 sequence is 17 residues long. Per germline, CDR1 MNHEY and CDR2 SVGAGI. The CDR3 sequence is CASRLQTAGGPWETQYF.

The V gene is TRBV6-5, the J gene TRBJ1-5; the D gene TCRdb calls, TRBD1, cannot be checked with no DNA. The CDR3 is made up of 15 amino acids. Germline V gene sequence: CDR1 MNHEY, CDR2 SVGAGI. CDR3 sequence reads: CASSSPLRVDQPQHF.

The J gene is TRBJ2-4, the V gene TRBV19; the D call from TCRdb, TRBD2, cannot be confirmed without DNA. Germline V gene data show CDR1 as LNHDA and CDR2 as SQIVND (reference sequence). The CDR3 is made up of 13 amino acids. CDR3 region: CASSALAGDIQYF.

This chain connects TRBV7-9 to TRBJ2-7. CDR3 length: 12 amino acids. The germline V gene encodes CDR1 SEHNR and CDR2 FQNEAQ (reference sequence). CDR3 amino acids: CASSFGAYEQYF.

This chain links TRBV11-2 with TRBJ2-3; TCRdb lists TRBD2, though no DNA is available to test this call. The V gene's germline CDR1 is SGHAT and CDR2 FQNNGV. This CDR3 region has 18 residues. CDR3: CASSNPLGLAGGTDTQYF.

J is TRBJ2-5 and V is TRBV6-5. The CDR3 consists of 15 residues. The germline V gene has CDR1 MNHEY and CDR2 SVGAGI. The CDR3 protein is CASSYTAEYQETQYF.

The V and J genes are TRBV3-1 and TRBJ2-5; TCRdb's D gene call, TRBD1, goes unchecked for lack of DNA. This CDR3 comprises 16 residues. Germline V gene sequence: CDR1 LGHDT, CDR2 YNNKEL (reference sequence). The chain's CDR3 is CASSPPRARVAETQYF.

CDR3 loop: CASSLRMGYGYTF. This chain links TRBV27 with TRBJ1-2. CDR1 is MNHEY, CDR2 SMNVEV, per germline (reference sequence). The CDR3 is made up of 13 amino acids.

The CDR3 here is CSASFSGTGANVLTF. The chain combines TRBV20-1 with TRBJ2-6. CDR1 is DFQATT, CDR2 SNEGSKA, per germline (reference sequence). This CDR3 is built from 15 residues.

The genes are TRBV7-9 and TRBJ1-5; TCRdb designates TRBD1, a call that cannot be tested without DNA. The germline V gene encodes CDR1 SEHNR and CDR2 FQNEAQ (reference sequence). CDR3 length: 13 residues. This chain's CDR3 is CASSLTGPQPQHF.

The gene calls are TRBV5-1 and TRBJ2-3; there is no DNA to check the TCRdb D call of TRBD2. The CDR3 runs 13 residues. CDR1 and CDR2 from the germline V gene are SGHRS and YFSETQ. This CDR3 reads CASSPSLTDTQYF.

The V call is TRBV7-2, the J call TRBJ2-5. This CDR3 contains 12 residues. Germline-derived CDR1 and CDR2 are SGHTA and FQGNSA. CDR3 in amino acids: CASSLLMETQYF.

The V and J genes are TRBV5-1 and TRBJ2-1; the D call from TCRdb, TRBD2, cannot be confirmed without DNA. CDR1 SGHRS and CDR2 YFSETQ come from the germline V gene. There are 14 residues in the CDR3. CDR3 loop: CASSWTSGSYEQFF.

This chain connects TRBV29-1 to TRBJ2-7; the D call of TRBD1 rests on TCRdb alone, since no DNA is present to check it. CDR3 length: 12 residues. Per germline, CDR1 SQVTM and CDR2 ANQGSEA. CDR3 protein: CSVLGGNGEQYF.

The rearrangement joins TRBV7-2 to TRBJ1-2; TCRdb gives TRBD1 as the D gene, but with no DNA this cannot be confirmed. The CDR3 covers 15 residues. Per germline, CDR1 SGHTA and CDR2 FQGNSA. This chain's CDR3 is CASSLEAGANYGYTF. The complete variable domain, with remaining parts taken from reference TRBV7-2 and TRBJ1-2, reads GAGVSQSPSNKVTEKGKDVELRCDPISGHTALYWYRQSLGQGLEFLIYFQGNSAPDKSGLPSDRFSAERTGGSVSTLTIQRTQQEDSAVYLCASSLEAGANYGYTFGSGTRLTVV.

This CDR3 is CSARVQPQSGGYTF. V is TRBV20-1 and J is TRBJ1-2. Germline V gene data show CDR1 as DFQATT and CDR2 as SNEGSKA (reference sequence). The length of the CDR3 is 14 residues.

This chain links TRBV6-1 with TRBJ1-4; there is no DNA to check the TCRdb D call of TRBD1. The CDR3 spans 18 residues. In germline, CDR1 is MNHNS, CDR2 SASEGT. Here the CDR3 reads CASRKGQGSYATNEKLFF.

The rearrangement joins TRBV5-6 to TRBJ2-5; the TRBD1 assignment by TCRdb is unverifiable without DNA. CDR3 length: 14 amino acids. CDR1 and CDR2 from the germline V gene are SGHDT and YYEEEE. This CDR3 is CASSRGQPSETQYF.

The rearrangement joins TRBV5-1 to TRBJ2-1; TCRdb picks TRBD2, but there is no DNA to check that call. CDR1 and CDR2 (germline): SGHRS, YFSETQ. The CDR3 length is 14 residues. This CDR3 reads CASSSGGAENEQFF. The entire variable domain, with the rest obtained from reference TRBV5-1 and TRBJ2-1, is as follows: KAGVTQTPRYLIKTRGQQVTLSCSPISGHRSVSWYQQTPGQGLQFLFEYFSETQRNKGNFPGRFSGRQFSNSRSEMNVSTLELGDSALYLCASSSGGAENEQFFGPGTRLTVL.

The genes are TRBV19 and TRBJ2-2. The CDR3 contains 13 residues. Germline CDR1 reads LNHDA; CDR2 reads SQIVND (reference sequence). CDR3 residues: CASSIDNTGELFF.

The rearrangement joins TRBV5-1 to TRBJ2-5; the D call of TRBD2 rests on TCRdb alone, since no DNA is present to check it. Germline CDR1 is SGHRS and CDR2 is YFSETQ. The CDR3 is made up of 12 amino acids. The CDR3: CASSPEEETQYF.

The V gene is TRBV20-1, the J gene TRBJ2-1; TCRdb indicates TRBD2, and absent DNA this call remains unverified. Germline V gene lookup returns CDR1 DFQATT and CDR2 SNEGSKA (reference sequence). The length of the CDR3 is 14 residues. The CDR3: CSARIGSGDNEQFF.

The V and J genes are TRBV5-1 and TRBJ2-7; TCRdb's assignment of TRBD2 cannot be checked, as there is no DNA. From germline, CDR1 is SGHRS and CDR2 YFSETQ. This CDR3 is built from 18 residues. The chain's CDR3 is CASSLLWRGGISEYEQYF.

V usage is TRBV7-3 and J usage is TRBJ2-3; TCRdb selects TRBD1, and the lack of DNA leaves this call unchecked. Germline CDR1 is SGHTA and CDR2 is FQGTGA. This CDR3 has 15 amino acids. CDR3 region: CASSLRQGAADTQYF.

The chain is built from TRBV7-2 and TRBJ1-5. The CDR3 loop spans 13 amino acids. In germline, CDR1 is SGHTA, CDR2 FQGNSA. CDR3 region: CASSLGIYQPQHF.

The gene calls are TRBV6-1 and TRBJ2-1; checking the TCRdb D call of TRBD1 is not possible without DNA. The CDR3 consists of 14 residues. Germline V gene lookup returns CDR1 MNHNS and CDR2 SASEGT. CDR3 protein: CASTTGGLAGEQFF.

The chain joins TRBV12-3 or TRBV12-4 to TRBJ1-5; TCRdb's assignment of TRBD1 cannot be checked, as there is no DNA. The CDR3 has 16 amino acids. Here the CDR3 reads CASKARTDGSNQPQHF.

The J gene is TRBJ2-1, the V gene TRBV10-3; the TCRdb call, TRBD2, lacks DNA for checking. The CDR3 length is 16 residues. Germline assignment: CDR1 ENHRY and CDR2 SYGVKD. The chain's CDR3 is CAISATTSGGYNEQFF.

The chain uses TRBV13 and TRBJ2-1. Germline-derived CDR1 and CDR2 are PRHDT and FYEKMQ (reference sequence). CDR3 size: 14 residues. CDR3 amino acids: CASSLKGSYNEQFF.

The rearrangement uses TRBV4-1 and TRBJ2-1; TCRdb selects TRBD2, and the lack of DNA leaves this call unchecked. CDR1 and CDR2 from the germline V gene are MGHRA and YSYEKL. The CDR3 is 17 amino acids. This CDR3 is CASSPSIPSPSYNEQFF.

V is TRBV20-1 and J is TRBJ2-1; the D gene TCRdb calls, TRBD2, cannot be checked with no DNA. Germline loops: CDR1 DFQATT, CDR2 SNEGSKA (reference sequence). This CDR3 is 16 amino acids long. CDR3: CSARGRARRAHSEQFF.

The chain uses TRBV30 and TRBJ1-2; TCRdb's D call, TRBD1, is unchecked because there is no DNA. The CDR3 is 15 residues long. Germline V gene sequence: CDR1 GTSNPN, CDR2 SVGIG (reference sequence). The CDR3 here is CAWSRRRQSGYGYTF. Using reference TRBV30 and TRBJ1-2 for the parts outside the CDR3, the full variable domain is SQTIHQWPATLVQPVGSPLSLECTVEGTSNPNLYWYRQAAGRGLQLLFYSVGIGQISSEVPQNLSASRPQDRQFILSSKKLLLSDSGFYLCAWSRRRQSGYGYTFGSGTRLTVV.